The clone carrying this T cell receptor (beta chain) was detected a few times. Antigen unknown. The data belong to a study of T cells in Graves' hyperthyroidism and ophthalmopathy. Study-level points and caveats: Most expanded thyroid clonotypes above 0.001 also appeared in blood.

The TCR beta CDR3 regions underwent amplification using RNA transcripts as the source. An initial round of RT-PCR targeting the TCR CDR3 relied on the HTBI primer set. TCRdb called the multiplex PCR reads again in MiXCR, with one record for every CDR3 protein. This table holds approximately 410,000 distinct CDR3 sequences, approximately 15% found once. Specimen: blood. The TCR comes from a woman under 30 with Graves' hyperthyroidism.

Written as DNA, the CDR3 is TGTGCCACCAGCAGAGTCATCGACTTCCGAGGGTATAGCAATCAGCCCCAGCATTTT. Its translation: CATSRVIDFRGYSNQPQHF. The rearrangement uses TRBV15 and TRBJ1-5, with no clear D. From germline, CDR1 is LNHNV and CDR2 YYDKDF (reference sequence). This CDR3 is 19 amino acids long. Trimming stripped 1 base from V and 0 bases from J, with 19 bases between. Complete variable domain (other parts from reference TRBV15 and TRBJ1-5): DAMVIQNPRYQVTQFGKPVTLSCSQTLNHNVMYWYQQKSSQAPKLLFHYYDKDFNNEADTPDNFQSRRPNTSFCFLDIRSPGLGDTAMYLCATSRVIDFRGYSNQPQHFGDGTRLSIL.